This T cell receptor beta chain is from a study of CD8+ T cells in alopecia areata. Sequencing used cDNA as its template, made by extracting RNA and reverse transcribing it. Data came from immunoSEQ multiplex PCR; TCRdb stores just in-frame clones and leaves some out. Sampling found approximately 280,000 clones, none seen once. As to this clone: Each gene name is a mouse one. The read finishes 4 residues shy of the CDR3 end, and the germline J gene is used to complete it.

Sorting of pooled cutaneous lymph node cells used CD4, CD8alpha, NKG2D, NKG2ACE and other markers. Germline CDR1 GKSSPN, CDR2 SITVG. This CDR3 spans 14 amino acids. Sequenced: CD4+ T cells sorted from a lymph node. The V gene is TRBV31, the J gene TRBJ2-1, with 10 bases that match TRBD2. This TCR was sampled from a C3H/HeJ mouse with alopecia areata. The strain's MHC haplotype is H2-k. Partial CDR3 DNA: TGTGCCTGGGCTCTGGGGGGGCGCGGGGCT. Its protein is CAWALGGRGA. The CDR3 in its entirety is CAWALGGRGAEQFF.